The clone carrying this TCR beta chain was observed many times. Its antigen is undetermined. The record originates from a study of T cell repertoires in cytomegalovirus infection. About the research overall: Use of recently identified HLA-C-restricted and well-studied HLA-B-restricted CMV epitopes was part of the study. Study-level points and caveats: People with CMV and the relevant HLA were identified by cumulative public TCR beta family frequency.

MiXCR, run by TCRdb on the reads, gives a single entry per CDR3 protein. This sample yields roughly 800,000 distinct CDR3 sequences, of which 25% to 35% are seen a single time; less than 15% belongs to the top ten. The CDR3 length is 17 residues. Looked up from germline, CDR1 is LGHDT and CDR2 is YNNKEL (reference sequence). V was clipped by 2 bases and J by 8 bases, with 21 bases between them. The sequencing here drew on cultured CD8+ T cells from PBMCs, taken from culture after CMV antigen stimulation. The V and J genes are TRBV3-1 and TRBJ1-4; a possible D gene is TRBD1 (5 bases). The receptor was isolated from a human donor in good health (CMV status not recorded). Some clones in this sample may be carry-over from other donors' samples. CDR3 nucleotide sequence: TGTGCCAGCAGCCAACCACCACACAGGACTTCAGTGGAAAAACTGTTTTTT. Translated, it gives CASSQPPHRTSVEKLFF.